A single sample is the source of the 11 T cell receptor beta chains below, sequenced in a study of T cells in Graves' hyperthyroidism and ophthalmopathy. The source material, RNA transcripts, was used to amplify TCR beta CDR3 regions. The HTBI primer set was used in a first-round RT-PCR of the TCR CDR3. TCRdb fed the multiplex PCR reads into MiXCR, producing one record per CDR3 protein. The top ten clones hold around 23% of a sample with around 340,000 distinct CDR3 sequences, around 14% of them seen once. The sequenced material came from blood. The receptors here all came from a woman aged 25 to 39 with Graves' hyperthyroidism.

In its sample, this clonotype was seen many times. This chain uses TRBV9 with TRBJ2-4; 11 bases are a match to TRBD2. The junction had 10 bases not matched to a gene; V was cut back by 3 bases and J by 8 bases. Looked up from germline, CDR1 is SGDLS and CDR2 is YYNGEE. The length of the CDR3 is 16 residues. The CDR3 region is CASSGMGVAGGDIQYF. The CDR3 nucleotides are TGTGCCAGCAGCGGAATGGGTGTAGCGGGAGGGGACATTCAGTACTTC.

This clonotype has ten or more counts. This chain connects TRBV29-1 to TRBJ2-3; D ambiguous. This CDR3 region has 12 residues. CDR1 is SQVTM, CDR2 ANQGSEA, per germline. The V end lost 4 bases, the J end lost 1 base, and 6 bases lay between the germline ends. CDR3: CSVVTGTDTQYF. The DNA of the CDR3 is TGCAGCGTTGTTACAGGCACAGATACGCAGTATTTT.

This clonotype was detected once. A clone one base away is much larger, so this may be a read error. The rearrangement uses TRBV7-3 and TRBJ2-5; 8 bases fit TRBD1. Germline CDR1 reads SGHTA; CDR2 reads FQGTGA. The CDR3 has 15 amino acids. V shed 4 bases and J 6 bases; nucleotides not matched to a gene: 10. The CDR3 here is CASSSTGTGGKTQYF. CDR3 bases: TGTGCCAGCAGCTCTACCGGGACAGGAGGGAAGACCCAGTACTTC.

This clonotype turned up a few times. This rearrangement joins TRBV12-3 or TRBV12-4 to TRBJ2-5; D unclear. The CDR3 loop spans 14 amino acids. Trimming removed 3 bases from V and 2 bases from J, with 10 bases in between. CDR3 in DNA: TGTGCCAGCAGTTTTAGCCAGAGACAAGAGACCCAGTACTTC. Protein: CASSFSQRQETQYF.

The rearrangement joins TRBV5-5 to TRBJ2-2; D not certain. CDR3 length equals 14 residues. CDR1 is SGHKS and CDR2 is YYEKEE in the germline V gene (reference sequence). Trimming left V 2 bases short and J 5 bases short, with 10 bases between. CDR3 in amino acids: CASSFNSPTGELFF. CDR3 in DNA: TGTGCCAGCAGCTTCAACAGCCCTACCGGGGAGCTGTTTTTT.

This clonotype has at least ten counts. The gene calls are TRBV28 and TRBJ2-7; D call uncertain. There are 13 residues in the CDR3. Germline CDR1 MDHEN, CDR2 SYDVKM. The V end lost 10 bases, the J end lost 0 bases, and 13 bases lay between the germline ends. The CDR3 here is CATARSSSYEQYF. The CDR3 DNA follows: TGTGCCACCGCACGGTCTAGCTCCTACGAGCAGTACTTC.

The sample holds many counts of this clonotype. The CDR3 DNA reads as TGTGCCAGCAGTCCCTCCCTAACAGATACGCAGTATTTT. Its protein product is CASSPSLTDTQYF. This chain connects TRBV27 to TRBJ2-3, with D unclear. Germline CDR1 MNHEY, CDR2 SMNVEV (reference sequence). V lost 5 bases, J lost 3 bases, and 9 bases lay in between. This CDR3 has 13 amino acids.

This clonotype was observed a few times. The gene calls are TRBV9 and TRBJ2-1; D may be TRBD1 (5 bases). Germline-derived CDR1 and CDR2 are SGDLS and YYNGEE. This CDR3 region has 16 residues. V lost 2 bases to trimming and J lost 6 bases, with 18 bases between them. DNA of the CDR3: TGTGCCAGCAGCGTCGGTGGGGCCAGTTCGTCCAATGAGCAGTTCTTC. It specifies CASSVGGASSSNEQFF.

In this sample, this clonotype turned up many times. This chain joins TRBV28 and TRBJ1-2; 7 nucleotides agree with TRBD1. This CDR3 spans 13 amino acids. The germline CDR1 and CDR2 sequences are MDHEN and SYDVKM. V shed 3 bases and J 8 bases; nucleotides not matched to a gene: 6. CDR3 region: CASSFRNRGGYTF. CDR3 nucleotides: TGTGCCAGCAGTTTTCGCAACAGGGGCGGCTACACCTTC.

This clonotype appeared many times. The chain recombines TRBV5-1 with TRBJ1-5; TRBD1 might be the D (6 bases). V was trimmed by 0 bases and J by 4 bases, leaving 14 bases between them. CDR1 SGHRS and CDR2 YFSETQ come from the germline V gene. CDR3 length: 16 amino acids. The CDR3 protein is CASSLGGRGGNQPQHF. Written as DNA, the CDR3 is TGCGCCAGCAGCTTGGGGGGCAGGGGAGGTAATCAGCCCCAGCATTTT.

The sample holds many counts of this clonotype. The chain links TRBV28 to TRBJ1-3, with 9 bases that match TRBD1. Germline V gives CDR1 MDHEN, CDR2 SYDVKM. The junction had 6 bases not matched to a gene; V was cut back by 7 bases and J by 8 bases. This CDR3 has 13 amino acids. CDR3 nucleotides: TGTGCCAGCAAGACACAGGGGGCTTACACCATATATTTT. Protein: CASKTQGAYTIYF.